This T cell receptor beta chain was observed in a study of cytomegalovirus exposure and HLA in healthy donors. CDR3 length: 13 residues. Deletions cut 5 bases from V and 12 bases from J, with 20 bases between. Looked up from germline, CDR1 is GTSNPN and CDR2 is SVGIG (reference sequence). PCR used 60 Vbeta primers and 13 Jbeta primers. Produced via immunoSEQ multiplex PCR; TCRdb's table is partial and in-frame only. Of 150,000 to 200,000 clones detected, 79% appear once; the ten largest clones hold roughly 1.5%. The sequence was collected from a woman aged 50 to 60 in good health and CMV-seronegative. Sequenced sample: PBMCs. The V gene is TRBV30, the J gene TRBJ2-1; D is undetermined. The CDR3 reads CAWSRSSEVGQFF. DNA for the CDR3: TGTGCCTGGTCTAGAAGTAGTGAGGTCGGGCAGTTCTTC.